This T cell receptor beta chain was documented in a study of CD8 T cells in ankylosing spondylitis. J lost 8 bases, V lost 4 bases, and 11 bases had no gene match. The CDR3 is made up of 15 amino acids. CDR1 is SGHRS and CDR2 is YFSETQ in the germline V gene. Making use of molecular barcodes, quantitative 5'-RACE generated TCR beta libraries. A single record per CDR3 protein comes from TCRdb applying MiXCR to the 5' RACE reads. The sample holds approximately 42,000 distinct CDR3 sequences, approximately 11% seen once. The material sequenced was blood, either unsorted or a sorted T cell fraction (not recorded which). The source of this sequence is a male donor with ankylosing spondylitis or in good health (not recorded which). The V gene is TRBV5-1, the J gene TRBJ1-4; TRBD1 agrees at 7 bases. CDR3 sequence: CASSPLTGFGEKLFF. The CDR3 nucleotides read TGCGCCAGCAGCCCTCTGACAGGGTTCGGCGAAAAACTGTTTTTT.